These 19 T cell receptor beta chains were sequenced from one sample in a study of blood T cell repertoires in COVID-19. Profiling relied on immunoSEQ multiplex PCR, and the TCRdb table lists in-frame clones only, not all of them. The repertoire has 400,000 or so clones, over 85% of them found once; the top ten carry more than 0.7%. The specimen was peripheral blood. The receptors originated from a man in his late teens or twenties with COVID-19, enrolled during active disease.

A note on this clone: The DNA is left out, because the CDR3 cannot be placed on it with certainty; the CDR3 is given as TCRdb lists it. The rearrangement joins TRBV6-5 to TRBJ2-1; the table's TRBD1 call for D was not verified on the DNA. Germline V gives CDR1 MNHEY, CDR2 SVGAGI. The CDR3 is 14 residues long, ends included. CDR3 residues: CASSSSTGRDGQFF.

This chain connects TRBV4-1 to TRBJ1-5; TRBD1 might be the D (6 bases). Trimming cost V 4 bases and J 0 bases, with 13 bases left between them. This CDR3 comprises 16 residues. CDR1 is MGHRA, CDR2 YSYEKL, per germline. CDR3 loop: CASSPGGHPSNQPQHF. In nucleotides, the CDR3 is TGCGCCAGCAGCCCGGGGGGACACCCTAGCAATCAGCCCCAGCATTTT.

The chain is built from TRBV7-9 and TRBJ2-7; maybe TRBD1 (6 bases). V was clipped by 2 bases and J by 2 bases, with 16 bases between them. CDR1 SEHNR and CDR2 FQNEAQ come from the germline V gene (reference sequence). The CDR3 is made up of 16 amino acids. The CDR3 nucleotides are TGTGCCAGCAGCTTAAGGGCAGGGGATTTCACCTACGAGCAGTACTTC. The encoded protein is CASSLRAGDFTYEQYF.

This clone was recorded once. The J gene is TRBJ1-1, the V gene TRBV6-5; D uncertain. Germline V gives CDR1 MNHEY, CDR2 SVGAGI. The CDR3 extends over 13 amino acids. V was clipped by 8 bases and J by 1 base, with 11 bases between them. The CDR3 nucleotides are TGTGCCAGCCCAAGACAAGAGAACACTGAAGCTTTCTTT. Protein sequence: CASPRQENTEAFF.

The chain joins TRBV6-5 to TRBJ1-1; unclear D gene. Germline-derived CDR1 and CDR2 are MNHEY and SVGAGI. Trimming took off 6 bases at V and 6 bases at J, with 17 bases between the two ends. The CDR3 consists of 14 residues. The CDR3 spells CASRAEGSLAEAFF. CDR3 nucleotides: TGTGCCAGCAGAGCGGAGGGCAGTTTGGCTGAAGCTTTCTTT.

This chain connects TRBV5-1 to TRBJ1-6; weak D call: TRBD1 (5 bases). V dropped 0 bases and J dropped 10 bases, with 11 bases sitting between them. The CDR3 covers 14 residues. Germline values: CDR1 SGHRS, CDR2 YFSETQ. Here the CDR3 DNA reads TGCGCCAGCAGCTTGGCTGGAAGGGGCTCACCCCTCCACTTT. Translation gives CASSLAGRGSPLHF.

V is TRBV3-1 (or the pseudogene TRBV3-2) and J is TRBJ1-2, with unresolved D. Germline V CDR1 and CDR2: LGHDT, YNNKEL (reference sequence). V lost 4 bases and J 4 bases, leaving 10 bases between the germline ends. CDR3 length: 13 amino acids. The CDR3 DNA sequence: TGTGCCAGCAGCCCCCACACTAGCTATGGCTACACCTTC. Translating it yields CASSPHTSYGYTF.

V usage is TRBV11-2 and J usage is TRBJ2-7; maybe TRBD1 (6 bases). Trimming pared 8 bases from V and 3 bases from J, leaving 20 bases between. CDR1 and CDR2 from the germline V gene are SGHAT and FQNNGV. CDR3 length: 15 amino acids. CDR3 DNA sequence: TGTGCCAGCGAGGGGGTCGGGGAAACTTACTACGAGCAGTACTTC. Residues: CASEGVGETYYEQYF.

Details on this clone: Other DNA sequences within the sample encode an identical CDR3. This sequence joins TRBV15 and TRBJ2-7; D is uncertain. The CDR3 covers 14 residues. The germline V gene encodes CDR1 LNHNV and CDR2 YYDKDF (reference sequence). V was cut by 1 base and J by 3 bases, with 10 bases left in between. This CDR3 is CATSRGGSSYEQYF. The CDR3 nucleotides are TGTGCCACCAGCAGAGGTGGTAGTAGCTACGAGCAGTACTTC.

This chain uses TRBV5-1 with TRBJ2-1; 14 nucleotides align to TRBD2. Unmatched junction bases numbered 9, after V lost 3 bases and J lost 4 bases. The CDR3 is made up of 18 amino acids. Germline V CDR1 and CDR2: SGHRS, YFSETQ. In nucleotides, the CDR3 is TGCGCCAGCAGCTCTCAACCCGGGACTAGCGGGGGATACAATGAGCAGTTCTTC. This sequence encodes CASSSQPGTSGGYNEQFF.

This clone was counted only a few times. The CDR3 DNA sequence: TGTGCCAGCAGCGTAGGAAGCGGGGCGGGCACAGATACGCAGTATTTT. Translation gives CASSVGSGAGTDTQYF. V gene TRBV9 combines with J gene TRBJ2-3; 7 nucleotides align to TRBD2. In germline, CDR1 is SGDLS, CDR2 YYNGEE. V was clipped by 0 bases and J by 1 base; unmatched bases: 5. This CDR3 contains 16 residues.

V is TRBV7-2 and J is TRBJ2-3; the D gene is possibly TRBD2 (5 bases). Trimming left V 1 base short and J 5 bases short, with 10 bases between. CDR1 is SGHTA, CDR2 FQGNSA, per germline. The CDR3 has 14 amino acids. As DNA, the CDR3 is TGTGCCAGCAGCTTAGACGGGGTTTTAGATACGCAGTATTTT. It encodes CASSLDGVLDTQYF.

A remark on this clone: Its ends do not fully match the called genes, so a read error is possible. J is TRBJ1-2 and V is TRBV10-3; 8 bases agree with TRBD1. CDR3 length: 14 residues. Germline CDR1 reads ENHRY; CDR2 reads SYGVKD. CDR3 loop: CAITEEGQAYGYTF. The CDR3 nucleotides read TGTGCCATCACTGAGGAGGGACAGGCCTATGGCTACACCTTC.

The V and J genes are TRBV7-9 and TRBJ1-2; D possibly corresponds to TRBD1 (5 bases). Trimming pared 3 bases from V and 4 bases from J, leaving 12 bases between. CDR1 and CDR2 from the germline V gene are SEHNR and FQNEAQ (reference sequence). CDR3 size: 14 residues. The CDR3 bases are TGTGCCAGCAGCTTGCAAGGGGTTGGCTATGGCTACACCTTC. It encodes CASSLQGVGYGYTF.

V and J are TRBV12-3 or TRBV12-4 and TRBJ1-2; a weak D match, TRBD1 (5 bases). CDR3 length: 13 amino acids. Trimming took 6 bases from V and 6 from J, leaving 14 bases between them. The CDR3 DNA sequence: TGTGCCAGCAGCCAGACAGTACTGAATGGCTACACCTTC. Translated: CASSQTVLNGYTF.

The chain has TRBV19 and TRBJ2-6; D remains unclear. The germline V and J ends were trimmed by 6 bases and 0 bases, with 15 bases remaining between them. Germline values: CDR1 LNHDA, CDR2 SQIVND (reference sequence). There are 17 residues in the CDR3. The CDR3 protein is CASRSPHTPSGANVLTF. The CDR3 DNA reads as TGTGCCAGTAGGTCGCCCCATACACCCTCTGGGGCCAACGTCCTGACTTTC.

J is TRBJ2-2 and V is TRBV29-1, with D possibly being TRBD1 (5 bases). V gave up 7 bases and J gave up 6 bases, with 9 bases separating them. There are 11 residues in the CDR3. Germline CDR1 SQVTM, CDR2 ANQGSEA. CDR3 nucleotide sequence: TGCAGCGCTCAGGGATCCGGGGAGCTGTTTTTT. This encodes CSAQGSGELFF.

The chain is built from TRBV3-1 (or the pseudogene TRBV3-2) and TRBJ2-1, with TRBD2 matching over 9 bases. Germline CDR1 is LGHDT and CDR2 is YNNKEL (reference sequence). The CDR3 is 17 residues long. J was trimmed by 16 bases and V by 0 bases; bases with no gene match: 19. This CDR3 reads CASSQDLWSGGPQRHFF. The CDR3 DNA is TGTGCCAGCAGCCAAGATCTCTGGAGCGGGGGGCCTCAACGGCACTTCTTC.

The gene calls are TRBV5-1 and TRBJ2-1; 8 bases are a match to TRBD2. The CDR3 is made up of 16 amino acids. Germline assignment: CDR1 SGHRS and CDR2 YFSETQ. V dropped 4 bases and J dropped 1; count of bases not matched to a gene: 7. CDR3 loop: CASSPKAGVSYNEQFF. In DNA form, the CDR3 reads TGCGCCAGCAGCCCTAAAGCGGGAGTGTCCTACAATGAGCAGTTCTTC.